A single sample gave rise to the 20 T cell receptor beta chains below, sequenced in a study of blood T cell repertoires in COVID-19 (dated by TCRdb to 2019 to 2021). Library preparation used the immunoSEQ multiplex PCR assay. TCRdb carries this immuneACCESS record with in-frame sequences only. Its versions omit some clonotypes, under half of them owing to an unresolved V gene in the studies checked, with the rest unexplained. This sample is represented by 200,000 to 250,000 clones; about 90% of them were singletons. 1.4% to 1.5% of the sample lies in the top ten. The sequenced sample consisted of peripheral blood. These receptors originate from a man aged 18 to 29 with active or convalescent COVID-19.

DNA of the CDR3: TGTGCCAGCCTAGCGGGAGGGAACACCGGGGAGCTGTTTTTT. Protein: CASLAGGNTGELFF. The chain couples TRBV10-3 to TRBJ2-2, with TRBD2 matching 11 bases. J was trimmed by 1 base and V by 10 bases; bases with no gene match: 2. Per germline, CDR1 ENHRY and CDR2 SYGVKD. This CDR3 has 14 amino acids.

The chain uses TRBV28 and TRBJ1-1; 7 bases map to TRBD1. The CDR3 has 14 residues. V lost 6 bases to trimming and J lost 1 base; unmatched junction nucleotides: 5. Germline V lookup: CDR1 MDHEN, CDR2 SYDVKM. The CDR3 sequence is CASSRDRTNTEAFF. CDR3 coding DNA: TGTGCCAGCAGCCGGGACAGAACGAACACTGAAGCTTTCTTT. Supplemented by reference TRBV28 and TRBJ1-1, the full variable domain reads DVKVTQSSRYLVKRTGEKVFLECVQDMDHENMFWYRQDPGLGLRLIYFSYDVKMKEKGDIPEGYSVSREKKERFSLILESASTNQTSMYLCASSRDRTNTEAFFGQGTRLTVV.

The chain is built from TRBV6-1 and TRBJ1-1, with 7 bases aligning to TRBD1. The CDR3 is made up of 13 amino acids. The V gene's germline CDR1 is MNHNS and CDR2 SASEGT. J gave up 4 bases and V 3 bases, and 2 bases lay outside the gene matches. Here the CDR3 DNA reads TGTGCCAGCAGTGAGACAGGGCCCACTGAAGCTTTCTTT. Translation: CASSETGPTEAFF.

This clone was seen a few times. Here the CDR3 DNA reads TGTGCCAGCAGCTTAGATCGGCGGAGGGAATATGGCTACACCTTC. Encoded protein: CASSLDRRREYGYTF. The gene calls are TRBV11-2 and TRBJ1-2; D ambiguous. CDR1 and CDR2 (germline): SGHAT, FQNNGV. Trimming shortened V by 0 bases and J by 5 bases, and 13 bases separated the two germline ends. This CDR3 has 15 amino acids.

V gene TRBV7-9 combines with J gene TRBJ1-1, with 10 bases aligning to TRBD1. Per the germline V gene, CDR1 is SEHNR and CDR2 is FQNEAQ (reference sequence). Germline trimming cut 7 bases from V and 6 bases from J; bases unmatched to any gene: 8. This CDR3 contains 14 residues. CDR3 loop: CASTMTGGSAEAFF. The DNA for the CDR3 is TGTGCCAGCACCATGACAGGGGGCAGCGCTGAAGCTTTCTTT.

The V call is TRBV14, the J call TRBJ2-2; D may be TRBD2 (6 bases). Germline V CDR1 and CDR2: SGHDN, FVKESK. The CDR3 runs to 14 residues. V shed 4 bases and J shed 5 bases, with 11 bases lying between them. The CDR3 spells CASSLRGETGELFF. In nucleotides, the CDR3 is TGTGCCAGCAGCCTCCGCGGGGAAACCGGGGAGCTGTTTTTT.

This chain connects TRBV5-1 to TRBJ2-2, with D tentatively TRBD1 (6 bases). Looked up from germline, CDR1 is SGHRS and CDR2 is YFSETQ. V gave up 2 bases and J gave up 0 bases, with 11 bases separating them. The CDR3 has 16 amino acids. This CDR3 reads CASSLNPGANTGELFF. The CDR3 coding sequence is TGCGCCAGCAGCTTAAACCCAGGGGCGAACACCGGGGAGCTGTTTTTT.

As regards this clone: One end of the junction is discordant with germline, which a read error may explain. V gene TRBV11-1 combines with J gene TRBJ2-7, with 11 bases lining up with TRBD2. The germline CDR1 and CDR2 sequences are SGHAT and FQDESV (reference sequence). This CDR3 comprises 14 residues. The CDR3 sequence is CASSVGTSGHLPNF. The CDR3 nucleotides are TGTGCCAGCAGCGTAGGGACTAGCGGACACCTCCCTAACTTC.

The chain employs TRBV14 and TRBJ2-3; no definite D call. The CDR3 spans 13 residues. Germline lookup yields CDR1 SGHDN and CDR2 FVKESK. The germline V and J ends were trimmed by 0 bases and 7 bases, with 8 bases remaining between them. CDR3 region: CASSQDMRNTQYF. DNA of the CDR3: TGTGCCAGCAGCCAAGATATGCGGAATACGCAGTATTTT.

The sample holds one count of this clone. The V gene is TRBV3-1 (or the pseudogene TRBV3-2), the J gene TRBJ2-6; D remains ambiguous. V lost 3 bases and J lost 0, with 9 bases in between. In germline, CDR1 is LGHDT, CDR2 YNNKEL (reference sequence). The CDR3 covers 16 residues. The chain's CDR3 is CASSQSTLSGANVLTF. CDR3 nucleotides: TGTGCCAGCAGCCAGAGCACCCTCTCTGGGGCCAACGTCCTGACTTTC.

The chain joins TRBV25-1 to TRBJ2-1, with a weak D call TRBD2 (6 bases). The length of the CDR3 is 14 residues. Trimming stripped 6 bases from V and 1 base from J, with 10 bases between. The germline gives CDR1 MGHDK, CDR2 SYGVNS. Here the CDR3 reads CASREAGSYNEQFF. The DNA of the CDR3 is TGTGCCAGCAGAGAAGCGGGTTCCTACAATGAGCAGTTCTTC.

V and J are TRBV12-5 and TRBJ2-5; 7 nucleotides agree with TRBD1. With V trimmed by 3 bases and J by 2 bases, 3 bases remained unmatched. The CDR3 loop spans 14 amino acids. Per the germline V gene, CDR1 is LGHNT and CDR2 is FRNRAP. The CDR3 is CASGFDREQETQYF. CDR3 nucleotide sequence: TGTGCTAGTGGTTTTGACAGGGAACAAGAGACCCAGTACTTC.

This sequence joins TRBV7-9 and TRBJ2-7; D is unresolved. Germline assignment: CDR1 SEHNR and CDR2 FQNEAQ (reference sequence). Trimming removed 7 bases from V and 0 bases from J, with 13 bases in between. The CDR3 loop spans 14 amino acids. As DNA, the CDR3 is TGTGCCAGCACCAAGCCGGGTCTCTCCTACGAGCAGTACTTC. Its translation: CASTKPGLSYEQYF.

The V call is TRBV4-3, the J call TRBJ2-2, with 8 bases aligning to TRBD2. With V trimmed by 5 bases and J by 1 base, 3 bases remained unmatched. Germline CDR1 and CDR2: LGHNA and YSLEER. This CDR3 comprises 15 residues. The CDR3 spells CASSATSGNTGELFF. CDR3 in DNA: TGCGCCAGCAGCGCCACTAGCGGGAACACCGGGGAGCTGTTTTTT.

The V gene is TRBV5-8, the J gene TRBJ1-4; D uncertain. The V and J ends lost 4 bases and 0 bases respectively, with 7 bases between them. CDR3 length: 14 residues. Germline values: CDR1 SGHTS, CDR2 YDEGEE. DNA for the CDR3: TGTGCCAGCAGCCCGGTGGCAACTAATGAAAAACTGTTTTTT. It yields the protein CASSPVATNEKLFF.

The V call is TRBV7-2, the J call TRBJ2-2; a possible D gene is TRBD1 (6 bases). Trimming removed 7 bases from V and 6 bases from J, with 15 bases in between. This CDR3 spans 14 amino acids. CDR1 and CDR2 from the germline V gene are SGHTA and FQGNSA. The CDR3 loop is CASKLRQVPGELFF. In DNA, the CDR3 is TGTGCCAGCAAGCTCAGACAGGTCCCCGGGGAGCTGTTTTTT.

The chain links TRBV7-9 to TRBJ1-6; maybe TRBD1 (6 bases). Germline V gene sequence: CDR1 SEHNR, CDR2 FQNEAQ (reference sequence). The CDR3 spans 14 residues. The CDR3 here is CAIDTGLDNSPLHF. CDR3 bases: TGTGCTATTGACACAGGGCTGGATAATTCACCCCTCCACTTT.

The chain carries TRBV19 and TRBJ2-7, with D possibly TRBD2 on 5 matching bases. The V gene lost 3 bases and the J gene lost 3 bases, with 15 bases spanning the gap. Germline lookup yields CDR1 LNHDA and CDR2 SQIVND (reference sequence). The CDR3 sequence is 15 residues long. The CDR3 sequence: CASSIWSEEGYEQYF. CDR3 DNA: TGTGCCAGTAGTATTTGGTCAGAAGAGGGCTACGAGCAGTACTTC.

The table lists this clone with a count of one. The chain recombines TRBV7-9 with TRBJ1-3; D perhaps matches TRBD1 (5 bases). The CDR3 contains 15 residues. Looked up from germline, CDR1 is SEHNR and CDR2 is FQNEAQ (reference sequence). With 5 bases removed from V and 0 bases from J, the gap between germline ends came to 11 bases. The CDR3 spells CASSPQGYSGNTIYF. CDR3 DNA sequence: TGTGCCAGCAGCCCCCAGGGATACTCTGGAAACACCATATATTTT.

This clone was seen only once. This sequence joins TRBV30 and TRBJ2-7; no clear D. V lost 1 base and J 3 bases, leaving 4 bases between the germline ends. This CDR3 has 11 amino acids. Germline assignment: CDR1 GTSNPN and CDR2 SVGIG (reference sequence). The CDR3 DNA is TGTGCCTGGAGTGCTAGCTACGAGCAGTACTTC. It is translated as CAWSASYEQYF.